This TCR beta chain comes out of a study of cytomegalovirus exposure and HLA in healthy donors. PCR used 60 Vbeta primers and 13 Jbeta primers. Here immunoSEQ multiplex PCR was the method, and the copy in TCRdb shows in-frame clones only, minus some. The table shows 150,000 to 200,000 clones, with around 80% occurring only once. Germline CDR1 reads SGHRS; CDR2 reads YFSETQ. This CDR3 spans 13 amino acids. V was cut by 4 bases and J by 1 base, with 8 bases left in between. Sequencing was performed on PBMCs. This clonotype was sampled from a woman in her 30s in good health and CMV-seropositive. The V gene is TRBV5-1, the J gene TRBJ2-5; tentatively, D is TRBD2 (5 bases). The DNA of the CDR3 is TGCGCCAGCAGCCCACGGGGCCAAGAGACCCAGTACTTC. Translating it yields CASSPRGQETQYF.